The 8 T cell receptor beta chains below were found in one sample sequenced in a study of CD8 T cells in ankylosing spondylitis. Each CDR3 protein gets one entry after TCRdb re-called the 5' RACE reads with MiXCR. The sample lists hundreds of thousands of distinct CDR3 sequences; about 20% were seen once. Sequencing was done on a sample of blood, either unsorted or a sorted T cell fraction (not recorded which). The source of these receptors is a male donor with ankylosing spondylitis or in good health (not recorded which).

This clonotype was detected a few times. The genes are TRBV7-9 and TRBJ1-4, with D unresolved. The germline gives CDR1 SEHNR, CDR2 FQNEAQ (reference sequence). Between the trimmed V and J ends, which lost 1 base and 6 bases, there was a span of 9 bases. CDR3 length equals 14 residues. CDR3 sequence (DNA): TGTGCCAGCAGCTTAGTAAGCGGTGATGAAAAACTGTTTTTT. Translation: CASSLVSGDEKLFF.

Only a few counts were recorded for this clonotype. The chain is built from TRBV5-6 and TRBJ2-1; 12 bases agree with TRBD2. V shed 1 base, J shed 9 bases, and the junction held 5 bases outside the gene matches. Germline CDR1 is SGHDT and CDR2 is YYEEEE. The CDR3 sequence is 15 residues long. The CDR3 reads CASSLRLAGAGEQFF. The CDR3 DNA reads as TGTGCCAGCAGCTTGAGACTAGCGGGAGCGGGTGAGCAGTTCTTC.

This rearrangement joins TRBV5-6 to TRBJ1-4, with D uncertain. The V end was cut by 2 bases, the J end by 4 bases, with 6 bases between. The CDR3 is 13 residues long. The germline V gene encodes CDR1 SGHDT and CDR2 YYEEEE. The CDR3 sequence: CASSFAHNEKLFF. CDR3 DNA: TGTGCCAGCAGCTTTGCCCATAATGAAAAACTGTTTTTT. The variable domain in full, completed from reference TRBV5-6 and TRBJ1-4, reads DAGVTQSPTHLIKTRGQQVTLRCSPKSGHDTVSWYQQALGQGPQFIFQYYEEEERQRGNFPDRFSGHQFPNYSSELNVNALLLGDSALYLCASSFAHNEKLFFGSGTQLSVL.

V is TRBV21-1 and J is TRBJ1-1; the D call of TRBD1 is as the table states it, not checked on the DNA. TRBV21-1 is recorded as a pseudogene. The CDR3 extends over 14 amino acids. The DNA of the CDR3 is TGTGCCAGCAGCCCCCGGACAGGGACCACTGAAGCTTTCTTT. This codes for CASSPRTGTTEAFF.

To note about this clonotype: Sequence at one end of the junction differs from germline and may be a read error. The gene calls are TRBV12-3 or TRBV12-4 and TRBJ1-5; no clear D gene. CDR3 length equals 16 residues. The CDR3 loop reads CASSLERPYGNQPQRF. CDR3 bases: TGTGCCAGCAGTTTAGAGAGGCCCTATGGCAATCAGCCCCAGCGTTTT.

This clonotype was counted between two and nine times. The genes are TRBV28 and TRBJ2-5; D is uncertain. Germline lookup yields CDR1 MDHEN and CDR2 SYDVKM. V was clipped by 5 bases and J by 9 bases, with 7 bases between them. This CDR3 comprises 10 residues. CDR3 nucleotide sequence: TGTGCCAGCAGTCGATCGGCCCAGTACTTC. Translating it yields CASSRSAQYF.

V and J are TRBV6-5 and TRBJ2-3; no clear D. Germline V gives CDR1 MNHEY, CDR2 SVGAGI. The V end lost 2 bases, the J end lost 6 bases, and 9 bases lay between the germline ends. The CDR3 consists of 13 residues. The CDR3: CASSYPIQDTQYF. The CDR3 DNA is TGTGCCAGCAGTTACCCGATACAGGATACGCAGTATTTT.

This clonotype was detected a few times. The V call is TRBV12-3 or TRBV12-4, the J call TRBJ2-1, with 11 bases lining up with TRBD2. The CDR3 loop spans 16 amino acids. J lost 4 bases, V lost 5 bases, and 7 bases had no gene match. The CDR3 sequence is CASSVRGLAEYNEQFF. For the CDR3, the DNA is TGTGCCAGCAGTGTCCGGGGACTAGCGGAATACAATGAGCAGTTCTTC.